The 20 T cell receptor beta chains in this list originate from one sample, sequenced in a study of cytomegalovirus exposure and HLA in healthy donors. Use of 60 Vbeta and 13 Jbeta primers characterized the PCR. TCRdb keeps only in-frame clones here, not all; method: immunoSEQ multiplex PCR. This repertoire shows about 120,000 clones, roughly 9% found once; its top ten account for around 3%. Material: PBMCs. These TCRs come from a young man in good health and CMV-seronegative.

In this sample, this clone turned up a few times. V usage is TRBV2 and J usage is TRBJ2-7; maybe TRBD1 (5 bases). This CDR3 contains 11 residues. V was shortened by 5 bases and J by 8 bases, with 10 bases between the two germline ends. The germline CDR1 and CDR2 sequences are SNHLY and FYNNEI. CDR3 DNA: TGTGCCAGCAGTCTGACAGTCCAGCAGTACTTC. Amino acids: CASSLTVQQYF.

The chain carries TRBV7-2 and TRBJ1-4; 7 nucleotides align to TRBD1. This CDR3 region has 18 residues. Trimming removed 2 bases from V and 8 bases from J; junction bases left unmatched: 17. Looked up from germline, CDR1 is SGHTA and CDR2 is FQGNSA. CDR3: CASSLTATNRGRFEKLFF. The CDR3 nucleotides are TGTGCCAGCAGCTTAACTGCAACCAACAGGGGACGATTCGAAAAACTGTTTTTT.

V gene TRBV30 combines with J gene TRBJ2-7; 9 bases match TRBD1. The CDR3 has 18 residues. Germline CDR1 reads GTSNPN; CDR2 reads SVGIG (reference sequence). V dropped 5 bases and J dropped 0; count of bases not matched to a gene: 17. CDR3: CAWGSRGQGILPSYEQYF. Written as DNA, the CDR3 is TGTGCCTGGGGGTCCCGGGGACAGGGCATCCTTCCCTCCTACGAGCAGTACTTC.

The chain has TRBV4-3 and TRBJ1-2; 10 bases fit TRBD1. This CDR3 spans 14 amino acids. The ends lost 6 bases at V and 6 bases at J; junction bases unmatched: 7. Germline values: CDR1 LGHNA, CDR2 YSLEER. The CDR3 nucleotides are TGCGCCAGCAGAGGGACAGGGGATCCCGATGGCTACACCTTC. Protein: CASRGTGDPDGYTF.

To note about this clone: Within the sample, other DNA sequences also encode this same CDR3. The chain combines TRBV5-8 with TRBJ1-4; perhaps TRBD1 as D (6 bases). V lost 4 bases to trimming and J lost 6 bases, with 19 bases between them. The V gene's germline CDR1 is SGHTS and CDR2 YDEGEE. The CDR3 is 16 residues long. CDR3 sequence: CASSPVRDTRDEKLFF. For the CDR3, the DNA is TGTGCCAGCAGCCCCGTCCGGGACACACGCGATGAAAAACTGTTTTTT. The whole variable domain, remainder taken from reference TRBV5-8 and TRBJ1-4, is EAGVTQSPTHLIKTRGQQATLRCSPISGHTSVYWYQQALGLGLQFLLWYDEGEERNRGNFPPRFSGRQFPNYSSELNVNALELEDSALYLCASSPVRDTRDEKLFFGSGTQLSVL.

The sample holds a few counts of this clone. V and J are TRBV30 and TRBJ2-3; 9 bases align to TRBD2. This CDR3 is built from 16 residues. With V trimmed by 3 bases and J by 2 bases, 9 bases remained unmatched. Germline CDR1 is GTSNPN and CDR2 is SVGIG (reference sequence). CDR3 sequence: CAWRAGTSSITDTQYF. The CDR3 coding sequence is TGTGCCTGGAGAGCCGGGACTAGCTCAATCACAGATACGCAGTATTTT. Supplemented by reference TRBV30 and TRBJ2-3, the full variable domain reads SQTIHQWPATLVQPVGSPLSLECTVEGTSNPNLYWYRQAAGRGLQLLFYSVGIGQISSEVPQNLSASRPQDRQFILSSKKLLLSDSGFYLCAWRAGTSSITDTQYFGPGTRLTVL.

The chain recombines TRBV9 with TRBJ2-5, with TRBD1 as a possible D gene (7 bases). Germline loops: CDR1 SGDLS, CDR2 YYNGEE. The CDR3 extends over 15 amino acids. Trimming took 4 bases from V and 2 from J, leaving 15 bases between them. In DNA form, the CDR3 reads TGTGCCAGCAGCATCAGGGGGGATGGTCAAGAGACCCAGTACTTC. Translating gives CASSIRGDGQETQYF. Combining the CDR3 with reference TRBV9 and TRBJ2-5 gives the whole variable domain DSGVTQTPKHLITATGQRVTLRCSPRSGDLSVYWYQQSLDQGLQFLIQYYNGEERAKGNILERFSAQQFPDLHSELNLSSLELGDSALYFCASSIRGDGQETQYFGPGTRLLVL.

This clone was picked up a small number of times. CDR3 region: CASSEGLSVTEAFF. The CDR3 DNA reads as TGTGCCAGCAGTGAAGGACTGTCAGTCACTGAAGCTTTCTTT. The V and J genes are TRBV6-1 and TRBJ1-1; D is ambiguous. The CDR3 covers 14 residues. CDR1 and CDR2 from the germline V gene are MNHNS and SASEGT. V lost 1 base to trimming and J lost 4 bases, with 10 bases between them.

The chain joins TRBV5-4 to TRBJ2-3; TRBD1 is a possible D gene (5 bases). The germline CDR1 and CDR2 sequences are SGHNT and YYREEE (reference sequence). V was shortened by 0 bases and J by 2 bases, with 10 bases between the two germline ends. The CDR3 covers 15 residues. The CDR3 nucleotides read TGTGCCAGCAGCTTGGAAAACAGGATCACAGATACGCAGTATTTT. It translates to CASSLENRITDTQYF.

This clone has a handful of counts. The CDR3 coding sequence is TGTGCCAGCAGCTTATCGGGCCCCAGACAGGTTCGTGAAAAACTGTTTTTT. Translation: CASSLSGPRQVREKLFF. The rearrangement uses TRBV7-2 and TRBJ1-4, with D perhaps matching TRBD1 (6 bases). V lost 2 bases, J lost 7 bases, and 20 bases lay in between. This CDR3 is built from 17 residues. CDR1 is SGHTA, CDR2 FQGNSA, per germline.

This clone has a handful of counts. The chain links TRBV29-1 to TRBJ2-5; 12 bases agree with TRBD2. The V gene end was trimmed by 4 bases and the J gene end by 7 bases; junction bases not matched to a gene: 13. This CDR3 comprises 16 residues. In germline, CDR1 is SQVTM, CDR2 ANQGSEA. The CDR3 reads CSVAASGGALVGTQYF. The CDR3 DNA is TGCAGCGTTGCTGCTAGCGGGGGGGCTCTCGTTGGGACCCAGTACTTC.

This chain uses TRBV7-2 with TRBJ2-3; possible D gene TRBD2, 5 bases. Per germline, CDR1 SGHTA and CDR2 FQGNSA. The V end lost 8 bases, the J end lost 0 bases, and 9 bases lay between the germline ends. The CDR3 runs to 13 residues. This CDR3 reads CASRRTSTDTQYF. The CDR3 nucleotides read TGTGCCAGCCGAAGGACTAGCACAGATACGCAGTATTTT.

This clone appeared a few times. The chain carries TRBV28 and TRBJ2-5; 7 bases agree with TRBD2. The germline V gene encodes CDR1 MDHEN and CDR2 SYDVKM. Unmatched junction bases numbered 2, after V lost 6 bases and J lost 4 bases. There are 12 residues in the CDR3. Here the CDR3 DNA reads TGTGCCAGCAGACGGGAGGTAGAGACCCAGTACTTC. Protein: CASRREVETQYF.

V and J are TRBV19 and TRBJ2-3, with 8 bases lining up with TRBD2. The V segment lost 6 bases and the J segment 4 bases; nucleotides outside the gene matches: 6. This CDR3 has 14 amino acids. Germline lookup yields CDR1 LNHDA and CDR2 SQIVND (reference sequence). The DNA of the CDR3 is TGTGCCAGTAGAGAGACTAGCGCAGCAGATACGCAGTATTTT. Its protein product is CASRETSAADTQYF.

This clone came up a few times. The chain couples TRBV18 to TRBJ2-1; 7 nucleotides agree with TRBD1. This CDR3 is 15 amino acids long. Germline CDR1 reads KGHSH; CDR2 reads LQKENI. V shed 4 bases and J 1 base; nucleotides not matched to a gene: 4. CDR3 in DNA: TGTGCCAGCTCACGGGGACAGAGTTCCTACAATGAGCAGTTCTTC. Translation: CASSRGQSSYNEQFF.

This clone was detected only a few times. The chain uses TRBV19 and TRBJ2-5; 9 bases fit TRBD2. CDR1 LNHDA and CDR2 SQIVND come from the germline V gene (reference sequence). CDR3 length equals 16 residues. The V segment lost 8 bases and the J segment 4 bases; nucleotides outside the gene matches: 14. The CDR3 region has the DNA TGTGCCAGTCGGGCGGGGGGGTTTTATGAGATAGAGACCCAGTACTTC. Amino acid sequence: CASRAGGFYEIETQYF.

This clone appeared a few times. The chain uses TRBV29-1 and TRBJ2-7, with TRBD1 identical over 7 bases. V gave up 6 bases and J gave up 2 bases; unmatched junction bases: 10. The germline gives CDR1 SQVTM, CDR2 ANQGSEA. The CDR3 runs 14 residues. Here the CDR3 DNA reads TGCAGCGTCGCCTGGGGGACAGAACCCTACGAGCAGTACTTC. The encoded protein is CSVAWGTEPYEQYF.

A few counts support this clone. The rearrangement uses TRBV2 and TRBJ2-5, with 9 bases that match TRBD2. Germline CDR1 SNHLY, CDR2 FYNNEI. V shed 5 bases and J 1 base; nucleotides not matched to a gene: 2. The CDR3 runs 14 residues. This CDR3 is CASSFSGGQETQYF. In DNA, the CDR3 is TGTGCCAGCAGTTTTAGCGGGGGCCAAGAGACCCAGTACTTC.

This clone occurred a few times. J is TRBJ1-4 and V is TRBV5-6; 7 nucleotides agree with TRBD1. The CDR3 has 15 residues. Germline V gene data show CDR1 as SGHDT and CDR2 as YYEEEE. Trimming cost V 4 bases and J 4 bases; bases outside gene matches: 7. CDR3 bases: TGTGCCAGCAGCAAAGACAGGGAGTTTAATGAAAAACTGTTTTTT. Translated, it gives CASSKDREFNEKLFF.

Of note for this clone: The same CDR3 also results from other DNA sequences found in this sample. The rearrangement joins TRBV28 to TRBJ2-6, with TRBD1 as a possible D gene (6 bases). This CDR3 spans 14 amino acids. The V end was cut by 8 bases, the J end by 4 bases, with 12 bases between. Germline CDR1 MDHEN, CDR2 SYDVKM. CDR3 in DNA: TGTGCCAGCCTACACAGGGCCGGGGCCAACGTCCTGACTTTC. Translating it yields CASLHRAGANVLTF.